The source of this T cell receptor (beta chain) is a study of CD8 T cells in ankylosing spondylitis listed by TCRdb under 2017. About the investigation overall: The study set out to find disease-linked TCR variants by profiling T cell receptor beta repertoires in ankylosing spondylitis patients and healthy donors. The full study cohort comprised 25 ankylosing spondylitis patients and over 95 healthy donors. Peripheral blood was sampled, and synovial fluid was additionally collected from ankylosing spondylitis patients.

As to this clonotype: Its antigen specificity is not known. Nothing much larger sits one base from this clone, and base qualities are not available.

There are 16 amino acids in the CDR3, from cysteine to phenylalanine inclusive. The retained sequence is limited to the CDR3, 48 bases, with the frame set at the first base. CDR1 and CDR2, per the germline V gene, are SNHLY and FYNNEI. Trimming takes 2 bases from V and 6 bases from J, and the germline ends sit 19 bases apart. The research as a whole found: Blood from ankylosing spondylitis patients appeared to be characterized by a TCR beta motif composed of roughly 8 highly homologous amino acid variants. The disease-linked clones showed a CD8+ phenotype and occurred at relatively low frequencies in peripheral blood. Some motif variants had previously been reported in the synovial fluid and blood of reactive arthritis patients, which suggests shared mechanisms of disease initiation. Significant enrichment of the disease-linked clones was reported in matched synovial fluid samples from ankylosing spondylitis patients.

The reads were generated on an Illumina HiSeq 2500. Quantitative 5'-RACE with molecular barcodes was used to prepare TCR beta libraries. Concerning the study's data processing: A new computational method based on a probabilistic model of VDJ rearrangement was used to identify disease-linked TCR variants. Clones were called with MiXCR by TCRdb after fastp trimmed the public reads at Q25, and only in-frame beta chains were retained. Rows with one shared CDR3 protein collapse into an entry with the most common genes and DNA. The V and J calls, along with clone size, are taken from TCRdb and not from the paper's own processing. This sample gives roughly 200,000 distinct CDR3 sequences in total; 13% of them show up just once. Approximately 17% of the sample belongs to the ten largest clones.

The chain employs TRBV2 and TRBJ2-5; TRBD1 is perhaps the D gene, given 6 matching bases. The sample consisted of blood, either unsorted or a sorted T cell fraction (not recorded which). The sequence was collected from a male donor with ankylosing spondylitis or in good health (not recorded which). The CDR3 is CASSEIGTQIVKTQYF. The DNA is TGTGCCAGCAGTGAAATAGGGACACAAATAGTAAAGACCCAGTACTTC.